This record concerns one T cell receptor beta chain sequence. Antigen unknown. The read terminates 3 residues ahead of where the CDR3 ends, so the germline J gene completes it. Clones were read by immunoSEQ multiplex PCR, and TCRdb kept only the in-frame ones, dropping some. This sample's clone table lists tens of thousands of clones. CDR1 is SNHLY and CDR2 is FYNNEI in the germline V gene. V was trimmed by 2 bases and J by 6 bases, leaving 13 bases between them. This CDR3 comprises 14 residues. The sample originates from a study of T cells in women clearing cervical HPV infection. General study results and limits: T-cell numbers per sample were unknown and may explain richness differences.

The chain links TRBV2 to TRBJ1-2, with D tentatively TRBD1 (5 bases). Sequencing used blood buffy coat. This receptor was identified in a woman between 18 and 70 years old with a cervical HPV16 infection that either progressed to CIN3+ or cleared (not recorded which). This chain's CDR3 is CASSERQGNDGYTF. The DNA read from the CDR3 is TGTGCCAGCAGTGAACGGCAGGGAAACGATGGC.